The TCR beta chain under discussion was sequenced for a study of T-cell memory formation after mild COVID-19. At the level of the study: TCR clusters were mostly confined to one donor each.

This clonotype was counted between two and nine times. The antigen remains unidentified. From the 5' RACE reads, TCRdb called clonotypes with MiXCR, one entry per CDR3 protein. The table has approximately 190,000 distinct CDR3 sequences, around 20% seen once. CDR3 length equals 15 residues. The germline gives CDR1 SEHNR, CDR2 FQNEAQ (reference sequence). J gave up 2 bases and V 1 base, and 5 bases lay outside the gene matches. Study conclusions and caveats: Contracting CD4+ clones were located mainly in CM and EM, and CD8+ clones in EMRA. The SARS-CoV-2 specificity of second-wave clones reaching peak at day 37 remained unverified. Several responding clones turned up in pre-infection memory, indicating that cross-reactive memory may have taken part.

This TCR was recovered from an adult woman who had mild COVID-19 (a few samples of this study predate the infection). Cell type and time point are not known. Sequencing was carried out using PBMCs or a T cell subset sorted from them (not recorded which). The chain uses TRBV7-9 and TRBJ2-7, with 7 bases lining up with TRBD2. The CDR3 DNA follows: TGTGCCAGCAGCTTAGGGGCTAGCGGTACCTACGAGCAGTACTTC. Its translation is CASSLGASGTYEQYF.